This T cell receptor (beta chain) was identified in a study of blood T cell repertoires in COVID-19. In the original processing: Estimation of nucleated cell counts was performed using reference gene primer amplification. Only in-frame clones appear in the TCRdb table, and some are missing; sequencing was by immunoSEQ multiplex PCR. V and J calls and clone size are given by that table; D and trimming were obtained from the DNA. Here the sample spans about half a million clones, 70% to 90% being singletons. Of note for this clone: Relative to the germline gene, one junction end is altered; a read error may explain this.

The CDR3 spans 14 residues. Germline assignment: CDR1 LNHDA and CDR2 SQIVND (reference sequence). This TCR was sampled from a human donor in a cohort sampled during active COVID-19. Sequenced input: peripheral blood. The chain joins TRBV19 to TRBJ2-5; TRBD1 agrees at 8 bases. The CDR3 loop is CASSIQGAQEAQYF. CDR3 DNA sequence: TGTGCCAGTAGTATACAGGGGGCGCAAGAGGCCCAGTACTTC.